This TCR beta chain stems from a study of blood T cell repertoires in COVID-19. CDR3 size: 15 residues. Germline values: CDR1 SNHLY, CDR2 FYNNEI. Between the trimmed V and J ends, which lost 6 bases and 4 bases, there was a span of 17 bases. In the original analysis: The assay estimated nucleated cells by amplifying reference gene primers. Sequencing was performed with immunoSEQ multiplex PCR; in TCRdb, only in-frame clones are kept and a portion is missing. V and J calls and clone size are given by that table; D and trimming were obtained from the DNA. The data show around 76,000 clones, around 83% seen once.

Sequenced: peripheral blood. The TCR comes from a man aged 30 to 45 with COVID-19, enrolled during active disease. This chain uses TRBV2 with TRBJ2-3, with D possibly being TRBD2 (6 bases). The CDR3 nucleotides are TGTGCCAGCAGCCCCCATCTAGCGAAGGCAGATACGCAGTATTTT. The encoded protein is CASSPHLAKADTQYF. The full variable domain, in which reference TRBV2 and TRBJ2-3 provide the parts outside the CDR3, is EPEVTQTPSHQVTQMGQEVILRCVPISNHLYFYWYRQILGQKVEFLVSFYNNEISEKSEIFDDQFSVERPDGSNFTLKIRSTKLEDSAMYFCASSPHLAKADTQYFGPGTRLTVL.